This T cell receptor (beta chain) is drawn from a study of CD4+ T cells in melanoma. Findings and limits, study-wide: A reported correlation linked neoantigen-specific CD4+ T cells to CD8+, macrophage and B cell function. Diverse differentiation states were reported for melanoma neoantigen-specific CD4+ T cells.

V lost 3 bases to trimming and J lost 6 bases, with 13 bases between them. Germline V gene lookup returns CDR1 GTSNPN and CDR2 SVGIG (reference sequence). This CDR3 region has 13 residues. Notes on this clone: No antigen is known for it.

Profiling relied on immunoSEQ multiplex PCR, and the TCRdb table lists in-frame clones only, not all of them. Of some 150,000 clones listed, around 90% are singletons. The chain is built from TRBV30 and TRBJ2-3; D remains unclear. This receptor was obtained from a human donor with melanoma. CDR3 in amino acids: CAWRGVSLDTQYF. DNA of the CDR3: TGTGCCTGGAGAGGAGTCTCCCTCGATACGCAGTATTTT.